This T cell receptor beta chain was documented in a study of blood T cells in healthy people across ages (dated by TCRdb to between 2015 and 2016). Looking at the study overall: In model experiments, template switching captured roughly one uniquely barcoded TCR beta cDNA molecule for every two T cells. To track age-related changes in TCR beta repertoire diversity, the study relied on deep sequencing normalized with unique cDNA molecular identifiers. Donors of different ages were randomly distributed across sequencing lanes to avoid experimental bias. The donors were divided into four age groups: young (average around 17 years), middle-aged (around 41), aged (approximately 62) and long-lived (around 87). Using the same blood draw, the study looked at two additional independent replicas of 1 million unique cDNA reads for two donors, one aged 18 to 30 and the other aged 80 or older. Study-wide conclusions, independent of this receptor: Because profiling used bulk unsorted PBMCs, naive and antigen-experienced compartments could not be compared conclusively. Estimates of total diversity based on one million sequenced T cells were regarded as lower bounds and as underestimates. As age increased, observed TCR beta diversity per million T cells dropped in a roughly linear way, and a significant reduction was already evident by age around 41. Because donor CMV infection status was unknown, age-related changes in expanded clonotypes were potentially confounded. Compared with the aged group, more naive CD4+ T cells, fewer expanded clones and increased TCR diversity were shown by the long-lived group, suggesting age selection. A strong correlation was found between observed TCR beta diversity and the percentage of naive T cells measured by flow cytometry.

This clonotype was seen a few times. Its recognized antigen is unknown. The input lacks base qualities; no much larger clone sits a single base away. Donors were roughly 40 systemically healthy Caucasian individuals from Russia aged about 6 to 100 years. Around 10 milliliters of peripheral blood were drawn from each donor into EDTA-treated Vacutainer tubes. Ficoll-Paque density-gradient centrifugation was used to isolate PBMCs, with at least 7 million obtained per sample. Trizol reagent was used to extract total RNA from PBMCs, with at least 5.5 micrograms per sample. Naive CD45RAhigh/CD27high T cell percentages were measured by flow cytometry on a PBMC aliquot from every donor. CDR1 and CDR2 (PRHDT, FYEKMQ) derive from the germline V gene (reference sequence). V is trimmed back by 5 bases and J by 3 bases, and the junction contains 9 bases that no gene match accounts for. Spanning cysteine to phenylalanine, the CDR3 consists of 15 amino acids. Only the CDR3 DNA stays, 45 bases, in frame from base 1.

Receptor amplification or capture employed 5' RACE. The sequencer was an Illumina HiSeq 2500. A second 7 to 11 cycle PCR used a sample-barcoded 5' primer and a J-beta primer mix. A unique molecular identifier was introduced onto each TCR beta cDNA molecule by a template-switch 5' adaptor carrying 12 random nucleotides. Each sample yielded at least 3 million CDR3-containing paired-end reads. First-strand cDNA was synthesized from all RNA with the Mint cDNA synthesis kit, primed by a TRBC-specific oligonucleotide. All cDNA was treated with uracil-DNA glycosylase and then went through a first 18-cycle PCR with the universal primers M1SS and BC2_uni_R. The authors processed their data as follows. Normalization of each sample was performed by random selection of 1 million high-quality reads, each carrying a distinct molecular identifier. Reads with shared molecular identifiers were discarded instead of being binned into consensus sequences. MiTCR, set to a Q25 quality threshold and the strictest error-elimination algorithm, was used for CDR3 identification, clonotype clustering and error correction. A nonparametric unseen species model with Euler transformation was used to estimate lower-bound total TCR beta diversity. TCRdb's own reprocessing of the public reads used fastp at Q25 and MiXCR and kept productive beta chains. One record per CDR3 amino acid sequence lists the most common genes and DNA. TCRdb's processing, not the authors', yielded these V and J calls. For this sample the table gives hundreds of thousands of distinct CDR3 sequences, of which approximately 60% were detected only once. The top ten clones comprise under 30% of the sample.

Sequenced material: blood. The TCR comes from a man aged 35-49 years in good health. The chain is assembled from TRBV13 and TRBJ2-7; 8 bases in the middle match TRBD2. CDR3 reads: CASSASGSTDYEQYF. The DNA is TGTGCCAGCAGCGCTAGCGGGTCAACCGACTACGAGCAGTACTTC.